This T cell receptor beta chain was documented in a study of T cells in Graves' hyperthyroidism and ophthalmopathy. The authors deemed Graves' hyperthyroidism stable absent ophthalmopathy progression within 18 months. Those with hyperthyroidism were 18 to 65 years old, newly diagnosed, and ill for under 2 months. In making diagnoses, clinical symptoms, serum thyroxine and TRAb, thyroid ultrasound and orbital computed tomography were all used. Overall study findings and caveats: Ophthalmopathy cases were set apart from stable hyperthyroidism by a 13 V-J model.

TCR beta CDR3 regions were amplified from RNA transcripts. First-round RT-PCR of the TCR CDR3 relied on the HTBI primer set. TCRdb passed the multiplex PCR reads through MiXCR, listing each CDR3 protein once. Altogether over 150,000 distinct CDR3 sequences are present, 17% being singletons, with the ten largest covering approximately 56%. This clonotype occurred many times. Its specificity is not known. This clonotype was sampled from a woman in her 50s with Graves' hyperthyroidism. The sample taken for sequencing was blood.

This CDR3 reads CASSRAQGYEQYF. Here the CDR3 DNA reads TGTGCCAGCAGCCGGGCGCAAGGCTACGAGCAGTACTTC. V and J are TRBV7-3 and TRBJ2-7; D call uncertain. This CDR3 comprises 13 residues. The V gene lost 5 bases and the J gene lost 3 bases, with 11 bases spanning the gap. CDR1 SGHTA and CDR2 FQGTGA come from the germline V gene. Using reference TRBV7-3 and TRBJ2-7 for the parts outside the CDR3, the full variable domain is GAGVSQTPSNKVTEKGKYVELRCDPISGHTALYWYRQSLGQGPEFLIYFQGTGAADDSGLPNDRFFAVRPEGSVSTLKIQRTERGDSAVYLCASSRAQGYEQYFGPGTRLTVT.